This is a list of T cell receptor beta chains from one sample in a study of CD8 T cells in ankylosing spondylitis. A single record per CDR3 protein comes from TCRdb applying MiXCR to the 5' RACE reads. The data show under 250,000 distinct CDR3 sequences, roughly 8.2% seen once. The sequenced material came from blood, either unsorted or a sorted T cell fraction (not recorded which). The receptors come from a female donor with ankylosing spondylitis or in good health (not recorded which). Both conserved end residues are trimmed from each CDR3. Only part of the rows carry a size: once, few, many, or a class if the clone is expanded.

V gene	clone size	J gene	CDR3 protein
TRBV5-1	once	TRBJ2-3	ASSPGLAGVGTDTQY
TRBV7-2	many	TRBJ2-1	ASSFAVYNEQF
TRBV20-1	NA	TRBJ2-1	SASRTGYGAEQF
TRBV20-1	many	TRBJ2-7	SARAGGGGISYEQY
TRBV5-6	many	TRBJ1-1	ASSLTGQGVPITEAF
TRBV5-4	NA	TRBJ2-5	ASRAGTAETQY
TRBV2	many	TRBJ1-5	ASSKTGSGVYSNQPQH
TRBV5-1	many	TRBJ2-1	ASSLAASSYNEQF
TRBV29-1	many	TRBJ2-4	SVEDPQKLAKNIQY
TRBV24-1	many	TRBJ2-3	ATSDTSGSADTQY
TRBV27	many	TRBJ1-6	ASSWQGQSDSPLH